The 9 T cell receptor beta chains in this list originate from one sample, sequenced in a study of glioma-infiltrating T cells after dendritic cell vaccination. Profiling relied on immunoSEQ multiplex PCR, and the TCRdb table lists in-frame clones only, not all of them. The table records about 21,000 clones, more than 65% of them present only once. Sequencing was performed on blood, taken before dendritic cell vaccination. Source of these receptors: a human donor with glioblastoma.

The chain has TRBV2 and TRBJ1-1; possible D gene TRBD1, 6 bases. The V end lost 8 bases, the J end lost 2 bases, and 18 bases lay between the germline ends. Germline V gene lookup returns CDR1 SNHLY and CDR2 FYNNEI. The CDR3 runs 15 residues. The CDR3 region is CASVTQGITNTEAFF. The CDR3 coding sequence is TGTGCCAGCGTTACCCAGGGGATTACCAACACTGAAGCTTTCTTT.

This chain joins TRBV6-5 and TRBJ1-2, with TRBD1 identical over 8 bases. This CDR3 is built from 14 residues. V lost 6 bases and J lost 6; bases outside the gene matches: 9. Looked up from germline, CDR1 is MNHEY and CDR2 is SVGAGI. The CDR3 loop reads CASRRGQGIHGYTF. In DNA, the CDR3 is TGTGCCAGCAGAAGAGGACAGGGTATTCATGGCTACACCTTC.

This clone came up a few times. The V call is TRBV6-1, the J call TRBJ2-7, with TRBD1 matching 9 bases. With V trimmed by 10 bases and J by 6 bases, 16 bases remained unmatched. Germline CDR1 and CDR2: MNHNS and SASEGT. This CDR3 spans 15 amino acids. The CDR3 nucleotides read TGTGCCACCGACAACGGCGGGACAGGGACTCGCGAGCAGTACTTC. It encodes CATDNGGTGTREQYF.

The chain recombines TRBV13 with TRBJ1-3, with D possibly matching TRBD1 (5 bases). Germline CDR1 reads PRHDT; CDR2 reads FYEKMQ (reference sequence). V lost 0 bases to trimming and J lost 2 bases, with 5 bases between them. CDR3 size: 14 residues. DNA for the CDR3: TGTGCCAGCAGCTTAGGCAGGGCTGGAAACACCATATATTTT. Protein product: CASSLGRAGNTIYF.

V is TRBV7-2 and J is TRBJ2-7, with TRBD2 matching 8 bases. V lost 1 base to trimming and J lost 2 bases; unmatched junction nucleotides: 7. The germline V gene encodes CDR1 SGHTA and CDR2 FQGNSA. This CDR3 spans 16 amino acids. The CDR3 region has the DNA TGTGCCAGCAGCTTAGATTGGTCCGGGAGGGCCTACGAGCAGTACTTC. Translating gives CASSLDWSGRAYEQYF.

For this clone: A junction end diverges from the germline sequence, so it may reflect a read error. This chain links TRBV7-7 with TRBJ2-7, with D perhaps matching TRBD1 (5 bases). Germline V gene sequence: CDR1 SSHAT, CDR2 FNYEAQ (reference sequence). The CDR3 covers 13 residues. CDR3 sequence (DNA): TGTGCTAGCAGCCCAGACAGCTCCTACGAGCAGTACTTC. It encodes CASSPDSSYEQYF.

In this sample, this clone turned up once. This chain joins TRBV6-1 and TRBJ2-7; tentatively, D is TRBD2 (5 bases). Between the trimmed V and J ends, which lost 6 bases and 0 bases, there was a span of 9 bases. The CDR3 runs to 13 residues. The germline CDR1 and CDR2 sequences are MNHNS and SASEGT. CDR3 DNA: TGTGCCAGCAGCCCCGGACTCTCCTACGAGCAGTACTTC. Amino acids: CASSPGLSYEQYF.

The chain couples TRBV30 to TRBJ2-7, with a tentative D call TRBD2 (5 bases). Trimming took 3 bases from V and 7 from J, leaving 13 bases between them. The CDR3 consists of 12 residues. Germline CDR1 and CDR2: GTSNPN and SVGIG (reference sequence). For the CDR3, the DNA is TGTGCCTGGAGCCTAAACGGAGGAGAGCAGTACTTC. Its translation is CAWSLNGGEQYF. Filled out from reference TRBV30 and TRBJ2-7, the complete variable domain reads SQTIHQWPATLVQPVGSPLSLECTVEGTSNPNLYWYRQAAGRGLQLLFYSVGIGQISSEVPQNLSASRPQDRQFILSSKKLLLSDSGFYLCAWSLNGGEQYFGPGTRLTVT.

The rearrangement links TRBV4-3 to TRBJ2-7; tentative D call: TRBD1 (6 bases). This CDR3 has 12 residues. Germline loops: CDR1 LGHNA, CDR2 YSLEER. V lost 1 base and J lost 8, with 9 bases in between. CDR3 nucleotide sequence: TGCGCCAGCAGCCAAGTACAGGGAAAGCAGTACTTC. Residues: CASSQVQGKQYF.